The clone carrying this T cell receptor (beta chain) was picked up many times. Its antigen is undetermined. 10 ml fresh peripheral blood yielded the PBMCs. TCR beta CDR3 region amplification was performed from RNA transcripts. The HTBI primer set drove a first-round RT-PCR of the TCR CDR3. A single record per CDR3 protein comes from TCRdb applying MiXCR to the multiplex PCR reads. The profile shows hundreds of thousands of distinct CDR3 sequences, more than 11% of them singletons. This record comes from a study of T cells in Graves' hyperthyroidism and ophthalmopathy. Notes on the study in general: Most expanded thyroid clonotypes above 0.001 recurred in blood.

The CDR3 totals 16 residues. The germline V and J ends were trimmed by 6 bases and 4 bases, with 20 bases remaining between them. The sample taken for sequencing was blood. The clonotype was recovered from a woman in her twenties or thirties with Graves' hyperthyroidism that later progressed to Graves' ophthalmopathy. The rearrangement uses TRBV12-3 or TRBV12-4 and TRBJ2-3; unclear D gene. Written as DNA, the CDR3 is TGTGCCAGCAGCCCGCAAGAGCTGAAGGCGGCAGATACGCAGTATTTT. It is translated as CASSPQELKAADTQYF.